Listed below are T cell receptor beta chains from one sample, sequenced in a study of regulatory T cells in long-lasting Graves disease. From the multiplex PCR reads, TCRdb called clonotypes with MiXCR, one entry per CDR3 protein. The table lists 350,000 to 450,000 distinct CDR3 sequences, less than 30% of them singletons. This specimen was peripheral blood mononuclear cells (PBMCs), taken when the disease was refractory, from a patient treated with antithyroid drugs. The source is a woman between 40 and 55 years old with Graves disease. Both conserved end residues are part of each CDR3. The D gene is left open where the match is weak. Size is stated for part of the rows, as once, few or many counts, or as a class when the clone is expanded.

v_call	clone_size	d_call	j_call	cdr3_nt	cdr3_aa
TRBV5-1	few	-	TRBJ1-5	TGCGCCAGCAGAAGATCCCAGGATCAGCCCCAGCATTTT	CASRRSQDQPQHF
TRBV10-3	-	-	TRBJ2-1	TGTGCCATCAGCGCCATCGACCCACCTGGGTACAATGAACAGTTCTTC	CAISAIDPPGYNEQFF
TRBV19	few	-	TRBJ2-5	TGTGCCAGTACCCCTGGGGTAGCGAGGTTCGAGACCCAGTACTTC	CASTPGVARFETQYF
TRBV2	-	TRBD2	TRBJ2-3	TGTGCCAGCAGTGGGGGAGCGGGATCTGGCACAGATACGCAGTATTTT	CASSGGAGSGTDTQYF
TRBV6-1	few	-	TRBJ2-7	TGTGCCAGCGGGACCTCACAGGCTAGCGAGCAGTACTTC	CASGTSQASEQYF
TRBV27	-	-	TRBJ1-3	TGTGCCAGCAGTTTATCAGCTTCCCCTTGGGACACCATATATTTT	CASSLSASPWDTIYF
TRBV28	many	-	TRBJ1-4	TGTGCCACCGGACAGCGAGATACCGAAAAACTGTTTTTT	CATGQRDTEKLFF
TRBV11-2	many	-	TRBJ2-6	TGTGCCAGCAGCTTGGAACACAGGGTGGCTGGGGCCAACGTCCTGACTTTC	CASSLEHRVAGANVLTF
TRBV12-3/TRBV12-4	many	TRBD1	TRBJ2-5	TGTGCCAGCAGTTACCTGACAGGGGAAGAGACCCAGTACTTC	CASSYLTGEETQYF
TRBV4-1	-	-	TRBJ1-1	TGCGCCAGCAGCCATGGTATCCGAGGCACTGAAGCTTTCTTT	CASSHGIRGTEAFF
TRBV29-1	few	-	TRBJ2-7	TGCAGCGTTCGCGAGGCCGAGCAGTACTTC	CSVREAEQYF
TRBV10-2	-	-	TRBJ2-7	TGCGCCAGCAGTGAAGGACCCAAAGAGCAGTACTTC	CASSEGPKEQYF
TRBV2	many	-	TRBJ1-3	TGTGCCAGCTCGTACATGTCTGGAAACACCATATATTTT	CASSYMSGNTIYF
TRBV10-3	few	-	TRBJ2-7	TGTGCCATCAGTGAGAGAAGCGTCTCCTACGAGCAGTACTTC	CAISERSVSYEQYF
TRBV28	many	TRBD1	TRBJ2-5	TGTGCCAGCAGCGGAGGACAGGGGGGCCAAGAGACCCAGTACTTC	CASSGGQGGQETQYF
TRBV19	-	-	TRBJ2-7	TGTGCCAGTGGCCTCGGCGGCAGGGAGACCTACGAGCAGTACTTC	CASGLGGRETYEQYF
TRBV30	-	-	TRBJ1-2	TGTGCCTGGAGTGCCCCGGGACTCCTCTATGGCTACACCTTC	CAWSAPGLLYGYTF
TRBV10-3	-	TRBD1	TRBJ2-7	TGTGCCATCAGGGAGGACAGGGACTACGAGCAGTACTTC	CAIREDRDYEQYF
TRBV12-3/TRBV12-4	many	TRBD1	TRBJ2-7	TGTGCCAGCACACCTTGGGGACAGGCATACGAGCAGTACTTC	CASTPWGQAYEQYF
TRBV2	many	TRBD1	TRBJ2-7	TGTGCCAGCAGTGGTTGGGACAGCTCCTACGAGCAGTACTTC	CASSGWDSSYEQYF
TRBV29-1	-	-	TRBJ2-7	TGCAGCGTTTGGGACTGGATTTCCTACGAGCAGTACTTC	CSVWDWISYEQYF
TRBV20-1	-	TRBD2	TRBJ2-5	TGCAGTGCTAGACTAAGCGGGAGAAGGTTGGGGCAAGAGACCCAGTACTTC	CSARLSGRRLGQETQYF
TRBV11-2	-	-	TRBJ1-1	TGTGCCAGCAGCTCTAGGTTTACTGGAGGGGTTCGCACTGAAGCTTTCTTT	CASSSRFTGGVRTEAFF
TRBV12-3/TRBV12-4	many	TRBD1	TRBJ2-7	TGTGCCAGCAGGGACAGGGTTTTGCACGAGCAGTACTTC	CASRDRVLHEQYF
TRBV28	many	-	TRBJ1-3	TGTGCCAGCAGTTTTACGGGCTCTGGAAACACCATATATTTT	CASSFTGSGNTIYF
TRBV20-1	many	-	TRBJ2-7	TGCAGTGCTAGAGGCCTAAGGGGATCCTACGAGCAGTACTTC	CSARGLRGSYEQYF
TRBV12-3/TRBV12-4	-	-	TRBJ2-1	TGTGCCAGCAGTTTCTGGGGGAGCGGGTACAATGAGCAGTTCTTC	CASSFWGSGYNEQFF
TRBV7-9	-	-	TRBJ2-2	TGTGCCAGCAGCTTAGTATCATGGTCCGGGGAGCTGTTTTTT	CASSLVSWSGELFF
TRBV6-5	many	-	TRBJ2-5	TGTGCCAGCAGTTATATCGGGGGGCGAGTAGAGACCCAGTACTTC	CASSYIGGRVETQYF
TRBV2	many	-	TRBJ1-2	TGTGCCAGCCCCTTTGGACAGCTTAACTATGGCTACACCTTC	CASPFGQLNYGYTF
TRBV2	many	-	TRBJ2-3	TGTGCCAGCAGTGATCCGAGACCGGGGACAGATACGCAGTATTTT	CASSDPRPGTDTQYF
TRBV7-3	-	-	TRBJ2-1	TGTGCCAGCAGCTTAAATCAGGGGTCCTACAATGAGCAGTTCTTC	CASSLNQGSYNEQFF
TRBV6-1	many	-	TRBJ1-1	TGTGCCAGCACCAGGTTGATGAACACTGAAGCTTTCTTT	CASTRLMNTEAFF
TRBV30	-	-	TRBJ2-7	TGTGCCTGGAGTAGGACAGCCTACGAGCAGTACTTC	CAWSRTAYEQYF
TRBV7-8	-	TRBD1	TRBJ1-5	TGTGCCAGCAGCTTAAGGGCCCCCAAGACAGGGGCGAGGGATCAGCCCCAGCATTTT	CASSLRAPKTGARDQPQHF
TRBV3-1	-	-	TRBJ2-7	TGTGCCAGCAGCCAAGATAGATCCTACGAGCAGTACTTC	CASSQDRSYEQYF
TRBV7-3	-	TRBD1	TRBJ2-1	TGTGCCAGCAGCTTAACGTGGGGACAGCTTAATGAGCAGTTCTTC	CASSLTWGQLNEQFF
TRBV30	few	-	TRBJ1-1	TGTGCCTGGAGTGTAAGTGGCAGTGAAGCTTTCTTT	CAWSVSGSEAFF
TRBV2	many	TRBD2	TRBJ2-7	TGTGCCAGCGGACGTGGACTAGCGGGATTCTACGAGCAGTACTTC	CASGRGLAGFYEQYF
TRBV11-2	many	-	TRBJ1-1	TGTGCCAGCAGCTCCTTACTGAACACTGAAGCTTTCTTT	CASSSLLNTEAFF
TRBV20-1	-	TRBD2	TRBJ2-2	TGCAGTGCTCCCCACGCGGGAGGGAACACCGGGGAGCTGTTTTTT	CSAPHAGGNTGELFF
TRBV28	-	-	TRBJ1-6	TGTGCCAGCAGGCCCCCGGGGGATTCACCCCTCCACTTT	CASRPPGDSPLHF
TRBV6-1	few	TRBD1	TRBJ1-6	TGTGCCAGCAGGCTCGACAGGGGGCTTTATAATAATTCACCCCTCCACTTT	CASRLDRGLYNNSPLHF
TRBV5-5	few	TRBD1	TRBJ1-1	TGTGCCAGCAGAAGAACAGGGGGCTTTGAAGCTTTCTTT	CASRRTGGFEAFF
TRBV11-2	many	-	TRBJ1-2	TGTGCCAGCAGCTTACGGCCCGCCGCCGAGAGTGGTGGCTACACCTTC	CASSLRPAAESGGYTF
TRBV6-1	many	-	TRBJ1-1	TGTGCCAGCATAGTATGGAACACTGAAGCTTTCTTT	CASIVWNTEAFF
TRBV5-1	-	TRBD1	TRBJ1-1	TGCGCCAGTAACAGGGGGGTGAACACTGAAGCTTTCTTT	CASNRGVNTEAFF
TRBV7-9	few	TRBD2	TRBJ2-7	TGTGCCAGCAGCCCGTCAGGGACTAGCGGAATTGCGGGCTACGAGCAGTACTTC	CASSPSGTSGIAGYEQYF
TRBV7-8	many	TRBD2	TRBJ2-7	TGTGCCAGCAGCCTTGCGACTAGCGGGCTTTCCTACGAGCAGTACTTC	CASSLATSGLSYEQYF